One and the same sample provided the 21 T cell receptor beta chains below, sequenced in a study of shared clonotypes between healthy human individuals. Data came from immunoSEQ multiplex PCR; TCRdb stores just in-frame clones and leaves some out. This table holds millions of clones, just over 90% found once. The specimen sequenced was naive CD4+ T cells from PBMCs. The subset denotes: CD45RA+ positively selected. All receptors derive from a man aged 18-30 years in good health. Some clones in this sample may be carry-over from other donors' samples.

The CDR3 reads CASSLIEYTDTQYF. CDR3 sequence (DNA): TGTGCCAGTAGTCTCATCGAGTACACAGATACGCAGTATTTT. The J gene is TRBJ2-3, the V gene TRBV19; no reliable D call. CDR3 length equals 14 residues. Deletions cut 5 bases from V and 2 bases from J, with 11 bases between. CDR1 and CDR2 (germline): LNHDA, SQIVND (reference sequence).

The sample holds one count of this clone. The rearrangement joins TRBV7-6 to TRBJ2-2; D possibly corresponds to TRBD2 (6 bases). V lost 5 bases, J lost 5 bases, and 18 bases lay in between. Germline values: CDR1 SGHVS, CDR2 FNYEAQ. The CDR3 contains 16 residues. The CDR3 here is CASSERAGRGTGELFF. CDR3 in DNA: TGTGCCAGCAGCGAGAGGGCAGGGCGGGGAACCGGGGAGCTGTTTTTT.

The chain combines TRBV7-8 with TRBJ2-1; 13 bases agree with TRBD2. This CDR3 region has 15 residues. Trimming removed 5 bases from V and 7 bases from J; junction bases left unmatched: 5. Per the germline V gene, CDR1 is SGHVS and CDR2 is FQNEAQ. The CDR3 reads CASSRGLAGFNEQFF. CDR3 bases: TGTGCCAGCAGCCGGGGACTAGCGGGGTTTAATGAGCAGTTCTTC. Supplemented by reference TRBV7-8 and TRBJ2-1, the full variable domain reads GAGVSQSPRYKVAKRGQDVALRCDPISGHVSLFWYQQALGQGPEFLTYFQNEAQLDKSGLPSDRFFAERPEGSVSTLKIQRTQQEDSAVYLCASSRGLAGFNEQFFGPGTRLTVL.

The V and J genes are TRBV5-1 and TRBJ2-7; 10 bases are a match to TRBD2. This CDR3 has 15 amino acids. V lost 2 bases and J lost 2; bases outside the gene matches: 4. Germline values: CDR1 SGHRS, CDR2 YFSETQ. The CDR3 bases are TGCGCCAGCAGCTTAACTAGCGGGAAGGCCTACGAGCAGTACTTC. Amino acid sequence: CASSLTSGKAYEQYF. The whole variable domain, remainder taken from reference TRBV5-1 and TRBJ2-7, is KAGVTQTPRYLIKTRGQQVTLSCSPISGHRSVSWYQQTPGQGLQFLFEYFSETQRNKGNFPGRFSGRQFSNSRSEMNVSTLELGDSALYLCASSLTSGKAYEQYFGPGTRLTVT.

The chain employs TRBV28 and TRBJ1-1, with a weak D call TRBD1 (5 bases). The CDR3 runs to 13 residues. In germline, CDR1 is MDHEN, CDR2 SYDVKM. Trimming removed 6 bases from V and 6 bases from J, with 14 bases in between. CDR3 loop: CASSLQGMAEAFF. As DNA, the CDR3 is TGTGCCAGCAGCCTCCAGGGAATGGCTGAAGCTTTCTTT.

This chain joins TRBV15 and TRBJ1-1; tentatively, D is TRBD1 (5 bases). The CDR3 sequence is 15 residues long. The germline V gene encodes CDR1 LNHNV and CDR2 YYDKDF (reference sequence). The V gene lost 1 base and the J gene lost 1 base, with 10 bases spanning the gap. CDR3 in amino acids: CATSRGRGWNTEAFF. DNA for the CDR3: TGTGCCACCAGCAGAGGGCGGGGCTGGAACACTGAAGCTTTCTTT. The whole variable domain, filled in from reference TRBV15 and TRBJ1-1, reads DAMVIQNPRYQVTQFGKPVTLSCSQTLNHNVMYWYQQKSSQAPKLLFHYYDKDFNNEADTPDNFQSRRPNTSFCFLDIRSPGLGDTAMYLCATSRGRGWNTEAFFGQGTRLTVV.

The chain uses TRBV7-9 and TRBJ2-5; possibly TRBD1 for D (5 bases). The germline V gene encodes CDR1 SEHNR and CDR2 FQNEAQ (reference sequence). The CDR3 runs 14 residues. Between the trimmed V and J ends, which lost 5 bases and 5 bases, there was a span of 15 bases. CDR3 nucleotide sequence: TGTGCCAGCAGCCACGAAGGGGTCCAGGAGACCCAGTACTTC. This translates into CASSHEGVQETQYF.

This chain uses TRBV6-5 with TRBJ2-7; 7 bases are shared with TRBD2. Unmatched junction bases numbered 3, after V lost 7 bases and J lost 0 bases. There are 13 residues in the CDR3. Germline CDR1 reads MNHEY; CDR2 reads SVGAGI. CDR3 region: CASTSGASYEQYF. The CDR3 nucleotides read TGTGCCAGCACAAGCGGGGCCTCCTACGAGCAGTACTTC.

The V gene is TRBV6-5, the J gene TRBJ1-1, with D possibly being TRBD1 (5 bases). CDR3 size: 15 residues. V lost 0 bases to trimming and J lost 4 bases, with 12 bases between them. The V gene's germline CDR1 is MNHEY and CDR2 SVGAGI. The DNA for the CDR3 is TGTGCCAGCAGTTACTCGGCGGGACGCGGCACTGAAGCTTTCTTT. Protein product: CASSYSAGRGTEAFF.

The chain uses TRBV6-4 and TRBJ2-3; 9 bases match TRBD2. CDR1 is MRHNA, CDR2 SNTAGT, per germline. This CDR3 contains 16 residues. The ends lost 0 bases at V and 4 bases at J; junction bases unmatched: 5. The CDR3 DNA is TGTGCCAGCAGTGACTCTAGGGGACTAGCCTCAGATACGCAGTATTTT. Protein: CASSDSRGLASDTQYF.

The chain employs TRBV4-1 and TRBJ2-3; TRBD2 aligns across 8 bases. The CDR3 covers 17 residues. Germline CDR1 reads MGHRA; CDR2 reads YSYEKL. V was pared by 1 base and J by 3 bases, with 9 bases of the junction left unmatched. This CDR3 is CASSQAIREGRTDTQYF. The CDR3, as DNA: TGCGCCAGCAGCCAAGCTATACGGGAGGGCAGGACAGATACGCAGTATTTT.

The chain joins TRBV5-5 to TRBJ1-5, with a possible D match to TRBD1 (6 bases). Trimming stripped 1 base from V and 6 bases from J, with 11 bases between. This CDR3 has 14 residues. Germline V gene lookup returns CDR1 SGHKS and CDR2 YYEKEE (reference sequence). CDR3 nucleotide sequence: TGTGCCAGCAGCTTGAAGGGGGAGGGTCAGCCCCAGCATTTT. As protein: CASSLKGEGQPQHF.

The CDR3 DNA follows: TGTGCCAGCAGTGTGCGTCAGGGGGGCACAGATACGCAGTATTTT. The encoded protein is CASSVRQGGTDTQYF. The chain is built from TRBV2 and TRBJ2-3; the match to TRBD1 covers 7 bases. CDR3 length: 15 residues. Germline CDR1 and CDR2: SNHLY and FYNNEI. J gave up 1 base and V 4 bases, and 5 bases lay outside the gene matches.

The chain has TRBV18 and TRBJ1-4; possibly TRBD1 for D (6 bases). V was pared by 3 bases and J by 8 bases, with 13 bases between. The germline gives CDR1 KGHSH, CDR2 LQKENI. This CDR3 has 14 residues. The CDR3 sequence: CASSPKQGREKLFF. The CDR3 DNA reads as TGTGCCAGCTCACCCAAACAGGGAAGGGAAAAACTGTTTTTT.

In regard to this clone: In the same sample, other DNA sequences code for this CDR3. The chain recombines TRBV5-1 with TRBJ1-1, with D possibly matching TRBD1 (5 bases). This CDR3 region has 14 residues. V lost 2 bases and J lost 0, with 8 bases in between. Germline V CDR1 and CDR2: SGHRS, YFSETQ. The CDR3: CASSFEGMNTEAFF. CDR3 sequence (DNA): TGCGCCAGCAGCTTCGAGGGGATGAACACTGAAGCTTTCTTT.

This chain uses TRBV21-1 with TRBJ2-7. TRBV21-1 is a recognized pseudogene. The length of the CDR3 is 15 residues. The DNA for the CDR3 is TGTGCCAGCAGCCTGCCGGGACGGGAAACCTACGAGCAGTACTTC. This codes for CASSLPGRETYEQYF.

The rearrangement uses TRBV5-1 and TRBJ2-1; D not certain. CDR3 size: 11 residues. CDR1 SGHRS and CDR2 YFSETQ come from the germline V gene. V gave up 4 bases and J gave up 7 bases, with 6 bases separating them. The CDR3 reads CASSQVNEQFF. The CDR3 DNA reads as TGCGCCAGCAGCCAGGTAAATGAGCAGTTCTTC.

The chain recombines TRBV6-1 with TRBJ2-3; a possible D gene is TRBD2 (6 bases). Per germline, CDR1 MNHNS and CDR2 SASEGT. The CDR3 consists of 14 residues. The V end lost 7 bases, the J end lost 11 bases, and 22 bases lay between the germline ends. CDR3 residues: CASIPFRAGYQQYF. The DNA for the CDR3 is TGTGCCAGCATCCCCTTTCGAGCGGGTTACCAGCAGTATTTT.

Concerning this clone itself: Within the sample, other DNA sequences also encode this same CDR3. The chain couples TRBV18 to TRBJ1-1; D not certain. V was clipped by 6 bases and J by 1 base, with 9 bases between them. From germline, CDR1 is KGHSH and CDR2 LQKENI. The CDR3 has 13 amino acids. DNA of the CDR3: TGTGCCAGCTCGCCCGGAGGGAACACTGAAGCTTTCTTT. Translation: CASSPGGNTEAFF.

This clone has a single count. V usage is TRBV5-1 and J usage is TRBJ2-7, with 7 bases aligning to TRBD2. This CDR3 has 15 amino acids. After removal of 7 bases from V and 5 bases from J, the junction contained 15 bases not matched to a gene. Germline CDR1 and CDR2: SGHRS and YFSETQ. CDR3 in DNA: TGCGCCAGCCGAGGGAATGCGGGAGCTCTCGACGAGCAGTACTTC. This gives the protein CASRGNAGALDEQYF.

As regards this clone: This sample includes further DNA sequences coding for the same CDR3. The chain employs TRBV2 and TRBJ1-1; D is possibly TRBD1 (5 bases). The CDR3 is 14 residues long. The ends were cut back, 3 bases at V and 4 bases at J, with 12 bases in the middle. Germline CDR1 SNHLY, CDR2 FYNNEI. CDR3 amino acids: CASSEAGGGTEAFF. The CDR3 coding sequence is TGTGCCAGCAGTGAGGCGGGGGGTGGCACTGAAGCTTTCTTT.